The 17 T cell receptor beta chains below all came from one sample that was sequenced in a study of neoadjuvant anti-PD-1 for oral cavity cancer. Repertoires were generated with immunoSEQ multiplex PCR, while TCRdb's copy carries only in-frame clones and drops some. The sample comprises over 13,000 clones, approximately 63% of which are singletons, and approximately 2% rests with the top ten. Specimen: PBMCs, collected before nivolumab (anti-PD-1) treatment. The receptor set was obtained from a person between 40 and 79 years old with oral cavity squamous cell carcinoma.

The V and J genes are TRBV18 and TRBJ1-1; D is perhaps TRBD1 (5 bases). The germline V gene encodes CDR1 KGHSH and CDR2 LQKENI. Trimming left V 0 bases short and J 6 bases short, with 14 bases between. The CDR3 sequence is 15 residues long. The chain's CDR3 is CASSPPNPRGAEAFF. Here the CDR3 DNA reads TGTGCCAGCTCACCACCAAATCCCCGGGGGGCTGAAGCTTTCTTT.

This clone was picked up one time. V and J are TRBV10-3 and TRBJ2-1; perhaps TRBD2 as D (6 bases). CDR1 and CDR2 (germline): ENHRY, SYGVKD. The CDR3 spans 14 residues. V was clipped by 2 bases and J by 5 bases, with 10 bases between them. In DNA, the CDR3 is TGTGCCATCAGTGAGACTAGCCGGAACAATGAGCAGTTCTTC. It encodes CAISETSRNNEQFF.

The CDR3 bases are TGTGCCAGCAGTTCCGGGACAGGATTTACCTACGAGCAGTACTTC. This encodes CASSSGTGFTYEQYF. The rearrangement links TRBV5-4 to TRBJ2-7, with TRBD1 matching over 8 bases. Germline V gene sequence: CDR1 SGHNT, CDR2 YYREEE (reference sequence). The CDR3 consists of 15 residues. The V gene end was trimmed by 5 bases and the J gene end by 2 bases; junction bases not matched to a gene: 9.

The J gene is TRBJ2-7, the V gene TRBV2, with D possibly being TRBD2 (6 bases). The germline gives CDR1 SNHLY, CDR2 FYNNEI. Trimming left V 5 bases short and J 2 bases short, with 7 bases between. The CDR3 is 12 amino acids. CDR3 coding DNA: TGTGCCAGCAGTACGGGGGCCTACGAGCAGTACTTC. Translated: CASSTGAYEQYF.

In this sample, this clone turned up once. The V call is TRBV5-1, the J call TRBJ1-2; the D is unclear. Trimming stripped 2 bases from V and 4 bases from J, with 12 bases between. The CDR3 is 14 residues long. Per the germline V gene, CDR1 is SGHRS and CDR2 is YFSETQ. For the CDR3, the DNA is TGCGCCAGCAGCTTATCTACAGTTCCCTATGGCTACACCTTC. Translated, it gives CASSLSTVPYGYTF.

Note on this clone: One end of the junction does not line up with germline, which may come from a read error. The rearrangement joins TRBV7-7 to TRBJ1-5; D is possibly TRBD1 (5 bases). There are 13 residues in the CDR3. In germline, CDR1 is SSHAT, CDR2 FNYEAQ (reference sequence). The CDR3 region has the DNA TGTGCTAGCAGCTTAGGAAGGGGTCAGCCCCAGCATTTT. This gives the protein CASSLGRGQPQHF.

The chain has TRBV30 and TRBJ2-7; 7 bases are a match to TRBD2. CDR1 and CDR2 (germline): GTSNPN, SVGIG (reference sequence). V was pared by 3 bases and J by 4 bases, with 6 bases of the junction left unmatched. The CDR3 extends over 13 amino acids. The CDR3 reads CAWSRDYLYEQYF. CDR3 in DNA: TGTGCCTGGAGCCGGGACTATCTGTACGAGCAGTACTTC.

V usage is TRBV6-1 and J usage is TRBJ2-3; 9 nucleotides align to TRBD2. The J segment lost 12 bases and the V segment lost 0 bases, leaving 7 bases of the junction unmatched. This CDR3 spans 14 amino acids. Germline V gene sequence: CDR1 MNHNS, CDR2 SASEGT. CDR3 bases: TGTGCCAGCAGTGAAGCGGGGGCGGGGGGGCGTCAGTATTTT. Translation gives CASSEAGAGGRQYF.

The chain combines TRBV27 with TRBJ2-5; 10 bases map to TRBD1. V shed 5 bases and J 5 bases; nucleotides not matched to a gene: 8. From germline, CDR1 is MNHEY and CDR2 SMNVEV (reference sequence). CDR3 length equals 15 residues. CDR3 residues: CASSHRDRGGETQYF. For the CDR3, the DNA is TGTGCCAGCAGTCACCGGGACAGGGGAGGGGAGACCCAGTACTTC.

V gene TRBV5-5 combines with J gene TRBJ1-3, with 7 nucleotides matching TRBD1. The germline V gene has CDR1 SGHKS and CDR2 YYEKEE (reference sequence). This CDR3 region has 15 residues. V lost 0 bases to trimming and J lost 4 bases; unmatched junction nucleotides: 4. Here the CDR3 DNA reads TGTGCCAGCAGCTTGGGACAGGGTGGGGGAAACACCATATATTTT. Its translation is CASSLGQGGGNTIYF.

CDR3 DNA: TGTGCCAGCAGTGCCACTCGGGACAGCGACGAGCAGTACTTC. Protein sequence: CASSATRDSDEQYF. The J gene is TRBJ2-7, the V gene TRBV6-1; 7 nucleotides agree with TRBD1. Germline V gives CDR1 MNHNS, CDR2 SASEGT. This CDR3 region has 14 residues. V lost 4 bases to trimming and J lost 5 bases; unmatched junction nucleotides: 8.

Here the CDR3 DNA reads TGTGCCAGCAGCTCACCGGGCCCTAATGAAAAACTGTTTTTT. This codes for CASSSPGPNEKLFF. The J gene is TRBJ1-4, the V gene TRBV7-8; D gene unclear. Trimming removed 4 bases at V and 3 bases at J, with 9 bases between. Germline-derived CDR1 and CDR2 are SGHVS and FQNEAQ. This CDR3 contains 14 residues.

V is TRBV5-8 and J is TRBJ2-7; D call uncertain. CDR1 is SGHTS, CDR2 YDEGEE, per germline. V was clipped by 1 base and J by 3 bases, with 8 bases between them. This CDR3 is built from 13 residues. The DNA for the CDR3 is TGTGCCAGCAGCTTGTTAGGCTACTACGAGCAGTACTTC. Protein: CASSLLGYYEQYF.

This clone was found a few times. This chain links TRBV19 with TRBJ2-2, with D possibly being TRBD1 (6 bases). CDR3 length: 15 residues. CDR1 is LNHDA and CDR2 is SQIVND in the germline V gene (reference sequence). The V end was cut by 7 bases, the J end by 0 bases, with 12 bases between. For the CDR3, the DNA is TGTGCCAGTACAGGGGCTGTCGCGAACACCGGGGAGCTGTTTTTT. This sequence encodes CASTGAVANTGELFF.

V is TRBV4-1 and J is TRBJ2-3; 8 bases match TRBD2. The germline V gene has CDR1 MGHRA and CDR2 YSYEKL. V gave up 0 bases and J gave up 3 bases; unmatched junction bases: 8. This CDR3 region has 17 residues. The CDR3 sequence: CASSQEGPGLGTDTQYF. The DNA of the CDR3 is TGCGCCAGCAGCCAAGAAGGGCCGGGACTAGGTACAGATACGCAGTATTTT.

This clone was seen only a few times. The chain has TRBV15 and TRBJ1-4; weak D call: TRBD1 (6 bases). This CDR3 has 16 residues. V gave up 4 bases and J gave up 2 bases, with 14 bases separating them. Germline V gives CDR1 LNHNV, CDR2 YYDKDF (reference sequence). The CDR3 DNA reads TGTGCCACCAGCACAGGGGCCCTGGGCACTAATGAAAAACTGTTTTTT. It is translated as CATSTGALGTNEKLFF.

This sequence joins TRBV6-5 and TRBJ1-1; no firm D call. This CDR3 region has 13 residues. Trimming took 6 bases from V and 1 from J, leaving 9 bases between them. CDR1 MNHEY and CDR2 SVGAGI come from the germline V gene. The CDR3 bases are TGTGCCAGCAGAAACCGGGGGAACACTGAAGCTTTCTTT. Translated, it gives CASRNRGNTEAFF.